The 14 T cell receptor beta chains below all came from one sample that was sequenced in a study of T cells in Graves' hyperthyroidism and ophthalmopathy. Using RNA transcripts as the source, TCR beta CDR3 regions were amplified. A first-round RT-PCR of the TCR CDR3 used the HTBI primer set. TCRdb re-derived calls from the multiplex PCR reads in MiXCR, one entry per CDR3 protein. The sample lists under 550,000 distinct CDR3 sequences; just under 20% were seen once. The sequencing sample was made of blood. Source of these receptors: a man aged 40-55 years with Graves' ophthalmopathy.

The chain carries TRBV3-1 and TRBJ2-1, with a possible D match to TRBD2 (6 bases). From germline, CDR1 is LGHDT and CDR2 YNNKEL (reference sequence). CDR3 length: 15 amino acids. V was clipped by 4 bases and J by 7 bases, with 17 bases between them. CDR3 sequence: CASSPTGVHTNEQFF. The CDR3 DNA reads TGTGCCAGCAGCCCCACGGGGGTCCACACGAATGAGCAGTTCTTC.

This clonotype was counted many times. The CDR3, as DNA: TGTGCCAGCAGCTCTAACGGGAGATCCGAGCAGTACTTC. Amino acids: CASSSNGRSEQYF. This chain links TRBV6-2 or TRBV6-3 with TRBJ2-7; maybe TRBD2 (6 bases). V was trimmed by 6 bases and J by 6 bases, leaving 15 bases between them. This CDR3 region has 13 residues. The germline V gene has CDR1 MNHEY and CDR2 SVGEGT.

To note about this clonotype: This clone may be a read error of a much larger clone one base away. The chain has TRBV19 and TRBJ2-4, with 9 positions matching TRBD1. The germline V gene encodes CDR1 LNHDA and CDR2 SQIVND (reference sequence). The CDR3 extends over 13 amino acids. Trimming at V came to 7 bases and at J to 8 bases, leaving 6 bases not matched to a gene. The CDR3 protein is CASNSQGADIQYF. The CDR3 nucleotides read TGTGCCAGTAATTCACAGGGGGCAGACATTCAGTACTTC.

This clonotype was seen a few times. V is TRBV7-2 and J is TRBJ2-7; 7 nucleotides agree with TRBD2. Germline loops: CDR1 SGHTA, CDR2 FQGNSA. The CDR3 is made up of 14 amino acids. With 5 bases clipped from V and 3 bases from J, the junction kept 7 bases outside the gene matches. CDR3 residues: CASSTGTTNYEQYF. CDR3 bases: TGTGCCAGCAGCACCGGGACTACAAACTACGAGCAGTACTTC. The full variable domain, its missing parts supplied by reference TRBV7-2 and TRBJ2-7, is GAGVSQSPSNKVTEKGKDVELRCDPISGHTALYWYRQSLGQGLEFLIYFQGNSAPDKSGLPSDRFSAERTGGSVSTLTIQRTQQEDSAVYLCASSTGTTNYEQYFGPGTRLTVT.

This clonotype has just a few counts. The chain links TRBV28 to TRBJ2-7; D is unclear. The germline V gene has CDR1 MDHEN and CDR2 SYDVKM. This CDR3 region has 13 residues. V was trimmed by 5 bases and J by 3 bases, leaving 11 bases between them. CDR3: CASSTTVLYEQYF. Here the CDR3 DNA reads TGTGCCAGCAGTACCACGGTACTCTACGAGCAGTACTTC.

There are many counts of this clonotype. The rearrangement links TRBV11-2 to TRBJ2-3; a weak D match, TRBD2 (6 bases). The germline CDR1 and CDR2 sequences are SGHAT and FQNNGV. The CDR3 consists of 15 residues. The V gene lost 5 bases and the J gene lost 0 bases, with 12 bases spanning the gap. Here the CDR3 DNA reads TGTGCCAGCAGCCGTTTTGGGGGGAGCACAGATACGCAGTATTTT. This encodes CASSRFGGSTDTQYF. Combining the CDR3 with reference TRBV11-2 and TRBJ2-3 gives the whole variable domain EAGVAQSPRYKIIEKRQSVAFWCNPISGHATLYWYQQILGQGPKLLIQFQNNGVVDDSQLPKDRFSAERLKGVDSTLKIQPAKLEDSAVYLCASSRFGGSTDTQYFGPGTRLTVL.

As concerns this clonotype: A clone one base away is much larger, so this may be a read error. CDR3 region: CASSEGRQSYGYTF. The CDR3 nucleotides read TGTGCCAGCAGTGAAGGGCGACAGAGCTATGGCTACACCTTC. The J gene is TRBJ1-2, the V gene TRBV6-1, with a weak D call TRBD1 (5 bases). Germline assignment: CDR1 MNHNS and CDR2 SASEGT. This CDR3 spans 14 amino acids. Trimming pared 1 base from V and 4 bases from J, leaving 10 bases between.

This clonotype occurred a few times. This chain uses TRBV7-9 with TRBJ1-1; 10 bases line up with TRBD1. The CDR3 is made up of 15 amino acids. With 5 bases clipped from V and 4 bases from J, the junction kept 7 bases outside the gene matches. In germline, CDR1 is SEHNR, CDR2 FQNEAQ (reference sequence). The CDR3 loop reads CASSGQGVKFTEAFF. The CDR3 coding sequence is TGTGCCAGCAGCGGACAGGGGGTTAAGTTCACTGAAGCTTTCTTT.

There are a few counts of this clonotype. The chain is built from TRBV6-5 and TRBJ2-7; tentatively, D is TRBD2 (6 bases). CDR1 and CDR2 from the germline V gene are MNHEY and SVGAGI. There are 15 residues in the CDR3. V shed 2 bases and J shed 3 bases, with 14 bases lying between them. Written as DNA, the CDR3 is TGTGCCAGCAGTTACGTGGGGGGTAGGGACTACGAGCAGTACTTC. Amino acids: CASSYVGGRDYEQYF.

This clonotype was observed at least ten times. The chain joins TRBV5-1 to TRBJ1-2, with TRBD1 identical over 8 bases. V was clipped by 4 bases and J by 3 bases; unmatched bases: 2. The CDR3 has 13 amino acids. Per the germline V gene, CDR1 is SGHRS and CDR2 is YFSETQ. The CDR3 nucleotides read TGCGCCAGCAGCGCGGACAGGGACTATGGCTACACCTTC. Translation: CASSADRDYGYTF.

This clonotype has at least ten counts. This rearrangement joins TRBV20-1 to TRBJ2-5; D is possibly TRBD2 (5 bases). Trimming took off 5 bases at V and 2 bases at J, with 12 bases between the two ends. Germline V CDR1 and CDR2: DFQATT, SNEGSKA (reference sequence). This CDR3 has 13 residues. The CDR3 sequence: CSAPDYPQETQYF. DNA for the CDR3: TGCAGTGCTCCCGACTACCCGCAAGAGACCCAGTACTTC.

This clonotype turned up a few times. The chain joins TRBV13 to TRBJ1-3, with 7 bases matching TRBD1. This CDR3 has 14 residues. V lost 8 bases and J lost 2; bases outside the gene matches: 6. Germline CDR1 PRHDT, CDR2 FYEKMQ (reference sequence). The CDR3 sequence: CASASGGPGNTIYF. The CDR3 DNA reads as TGTGCCAGCGCTTCAGGGGGACCTGGAAACACCATATATTTT.

The J gene is TRBJ2-1, the V gene TRBV5-6, with 10 bases that match TRBD2. The length of the CDR3 is 15 residues. CDR1 and CDR2 from the germline V gene are SGHDT and YYEEEE. The V and J ends lost 1 base and 10 bases, in that order; junction bases with no gene match: 8. As DNA, the CDR3 is TGTGCCAGCAGCTTGCTTACTAGCGGGAAAGGAGAGCAGTTCTTC. Protein product: CASSLLTSGKGEQFF.

This sequence joins TRBV15 and TRBJ1-1, with a weak D call TRBD1 (5 bases). CDR3 length: 12 residues. V dropped 5 bases and J dropped 11 bases, with 15 bases sitting between them. Germline CDR1 and CDR2: LNHNV and YYDKDF (reference sequence). CDR3 nucleotide sequence: TGTGCCACCAGCCAAATAACAGAGGGGGCTTTCTTT. It encodes CATSQITEGAFF.